This T cell receptor beta chain was profiled in a study of blood T cell repertoires in COVID-19. Looking at the study overall: Collection of acute and convalescent COVID-19 samples took place in the United States, Italy and Spain. The cDNA or gDNA used as material had been derived from T cells, B-cell-depleted T cells, or PBMCs.

The germline CDR1 and CDR2 sequences are SGHRS and YFSETQ. With 5 bases removed from V and 4 bases from J, the gap between germline ends came to 11 bases. This CDR3 is built from 13 residues. Authors' analysis steps: Nucleated cell number was recorded as an estimate derived from reference gene primer amplification. The method was immunoSEQ multiplex PCR; TCRdb's version includes in-frame clones alone and lacks a portion of them. V and J calls and clone size are given by that table; D and trimming were obtained from the DNA. The sample lists under 200,000 clones; roughly nine tenths were seen once. J is TRBJ2-3 and V is TRBV5-1; D perhaps matches TRBD2 (6 bases). Sequenced sample: peripheral blood. This TCR derives from a woman in her 70s with acute or convalescent COVID-19. DNA for the CDR3: TGCGCCAGCAGGGACGGGAGTGCAGATACGCAGTATTTT. Translating it yields CASRDGSADTQYF.